A single sample gave rise to the 2 T cell receptor beta chains below, sequenced in a study of response to subunit inactivated influenza vaccine. Using its own MiXCR run on the RT-PCR reads, TCRdb lists one record per CDR3 protein. The sample contains about 500,000 distinct CDR3 sequences, 16% of which appear only once. The specimen was CD4+ T cells sorted from PBMCs, collected about 23 months after vaccination. These receptors all stem from a man aged 50 to 75 who received an inactivated influenza vaccine.

The V and J genes are TRBV9 and TRBJ2-7; TRBD1 aligns across 8 bases. Germline CDR1 is SGDLS and CDR2 is YYNGEE. The CDR3 is 15 residues long. V shed 0 bases and J 3 bases; nucleotides not matched to a gene: 5. CDR3 in amino acids: CASSVGTGGIYEQYF. DNA of the CDR3: TGTGCCAGCAGCGTAGGAACAGGGGGAATCTACGAGCAGTACTTC.

This clonotype was observed a handful of times. V and J are TRBV12-3 or TRBV12-4 and TRBJ1-5, with TRBD1 matching 10 bases. The V gene end was trimmed by 6 bases and the J gene end by 1 base; junction bases not matched to a gene: 3. The CDR3 totals 15 residues. In DNA form, the CDR3 reads TGTGCCAGCAGGGCGACAGGGGGCAGCAATCAGCCCCAGCATTTT. This gives the protein CASRATGGSNQPQHF.